Here is one T cell receptor (beta chain) with its context. This sample stems from a study of technical replicates of blood from several donors. The assay was immunoSEQ multiplex PCR, and TCRdb's table has in-frame clones only and misses some. The sample has roughly 80,000 clones, 70% to 90% seen once; the top ten hold 0.35% to 0.5%. The length of the CDR3 is 17 residues. V lost 0 bases and J lost 3; bases outside the gene matches: 11. CDR1 is LGHNA and CDR2 is YNFKEQ in the germline V gene. V usage is TRBV4-2 and J usage is TRBJ2-7; TRBD1 agrees at 7 bases. This sequence was found in a human donor in good health. The sequenced material came from T cells isolated from PBMCs. The chain's CDR3 is CASSQDRQGNYDYEQYF. CDR3 nucleotides: TGTGCCAGCAGCCAAGATCGACAGGGCAACTATGACTACGAGCAGTACTTC.